Given below is one TCR beta chain in context. The target of this receptor is not known. The record has no base qualities; no much larger clone is one base away. The CDR3 numbers 15 residues from cysteine through phenylalanine. CDR3 DNA is the only sequence kept; it has 45 bases, read in frame from the first base. Trimming at the junction amounts to 3 bases on V and 1 base on J, and the germline ends lie 10 bases apart. Sequences SGHRS (CDR1) and YFSETQ (CDR2) are obtained from the germline V gene. Collaborating institutions collected whole blood in K2EDTA tubes following their own protocols. For TCRbeta analysis, collaborator samples were shipped as frozen whole blood, as isolated PBMCs, or as DNA extracted from either sample type. These data originate in a study of blood T cell repertoires in COVID-19 (dated by TCRdb to the early 2020s). With respect to the entire study: Collaborator samples came from the United States, Italy and Spain and covered acute and convalescent phases of COVID-19. The prospective study material was composed of cDNA or gDNA derived from T cells, B-cell-depleted T cells, or PBMCs. Deeply sampled blood TCRbeta repertoires from subjects exposed to, actively infected with, or recovered from COVID-19 were included in the dataset. The repertoires were released in a freely available public database intended as a resource for research on the immune response to SARS-CoV-2. The samples were drawn from the first 160 participants of the ongoing ImmuneRACE study and from 1,254 subjects provided by 6 global collaborators. A de-identified subject ID, COVID-19 status, age in years and sex were almost always included in the sample metadata. Where available, HLA class I and class II types were obtained from metadata supplied by the sample provider rather than from assay-based typing.

TCRbeta CDR3 regions were amplified from genomic DNA by means of the immunoSEQ Assay, a bias-controlled multiplex PCR. The authors processed their data as follows. The number of nucleated cells in each sample was estimated from the amplification of reference gene primers within the assay. To quantify the absolute abundance of each unique TCRbeta CDR3 rearrangement, sequence reads were collapsed and filtered. For each sample, productive Simpson clonality was calculated as the square root of Simpson's diversity index over productive rearrangements. Imported from immuneACCESS, the table was reduced by TCRdb to in-frame sequences with V and J called. These copies leave out some clones; in studies compared against another copy, an unresolved V gene accounts for under half, and the cause of the remainder is not known. V and J calls and clone size come straight from that table; D and trimming were deduced from the DNA. Counted in this sample were about 400,000 clones; approximately 90% of them appeared once. Jointly, the top ten make up roughly 4.3% of the sample.

Study-level results and caveats: Clinical and demographic metadata were provided uncurated, with the amount varying by source and participant.

This receptor chain uses TRBV5-1 and TRBJ2-2, with no confidently assigned D gene. Sequencing was carried out using peripheral blood. The sequence derives from a woman aged 30 to 39 with acute or convalescent COVID-19. The DNA sequence is given as TGCGCCAGCAGCTCTTCAGCAGGGAACACCGGGGAGCTGTTTTTT. This is translated as CASSSSAGNTGELFF.